A single sample gave rise to the 5 T cell receptor beta chains below, sequenced in a study of blood T cell repertoires in COVID-19. Only in-frame clones appear in the TCRdb table, and some are missing; sequencing was by immunoSEQ multiplex PCR. In the table there are a few hundred thousand clones, about 85% of which are singletons. The sequenced sample consisted of peripheral blood. The receptors here all came from a human donor with COVID-19, enrolled during active disease. The donor label of this sample is uncertain.

The rearrangement uses TRBV2 and TRBJ2-3; 7 nucleotides line up with TRBD1. The junction had 6 bases not matched to a gene; V was cut back by 7 bases and J by 2 bases. Germline CDR1 and CDR2: SNHLY and FYNNEI. This CDR3 has 14 residues. CDR3 nucleotide sequence: TGTGCCAGCAATTGGGACAGTTTCACAGATACGCAGTATTTT. This encodes CASNWDSFTDTQYF.

The genes are TRBV28 and TRBJ1-1; D is possibly TRBD1 (5 bases). The CDR3 has 14 amino acids. The germline V and J ends were trimmed by 2 bases and 1 base, with 8 bases remaining between them. The germline V gene encodes CDR1 MDHEN and CDR2 SYDVKM. The CDR3 DNA follows: TGTGCCAGCAGTTTAAGGGGTGGGAACACTGAAGCTTTCTTT. This gives the protein CASSLRGGNTEAFF.

This chain connects TRBV11-1 to TRBJ2-3; 9 nucleotides agree with TRBD1. The CDR3 spans 14 residues. The germline V gene encodes CDR1 SGHAT and CDR2 FQDESV (reference sequence). J gave up 3 bases and V 3 bases, and 1 base lay outside the gene matches. Written as DNA, the CDR3 is TGTGCCAGCAGCTTTGGACAGGGGACAGATACGCAGTATTTT. Its protein product is CASSFGQGTDTQYF.

The rearrangement joins TRBV18 to TRBJ2-3; D may be TRBD1 (5 bases). The germline V gene encodes CDR1 KGHSH and CDR2 LQKENI. V was clipped by 1 base and J by 3 bases, with 11 bases between them. This CDR3 has 15 amino acids. The CDR3 reads CASSPRTPGTDTQYF. The DNA of the CDR3 is TGTGCCAGCTCACCACGGACCCCAGGGACAGATACGCAGTATTTT.

Only one count was recorded for this clone. This sequence joins TRBV2 and TRBJ2-3, with D perhaps TRBD2 (5 bases). This CDR3 comprises 16 residues. Trimming removed 7 bases from V and 0 bases from J, with 17 bases in between. Germline loops: CDR1 SNHLY, CDR2 FYNNEI. CDR3 nucleotides: TGTGCCAGCATTCGGGAATCGGCCGAAAGCACAGATACGCAGTATTTT. Protein sequence: CASIRESAESTDTQYF.